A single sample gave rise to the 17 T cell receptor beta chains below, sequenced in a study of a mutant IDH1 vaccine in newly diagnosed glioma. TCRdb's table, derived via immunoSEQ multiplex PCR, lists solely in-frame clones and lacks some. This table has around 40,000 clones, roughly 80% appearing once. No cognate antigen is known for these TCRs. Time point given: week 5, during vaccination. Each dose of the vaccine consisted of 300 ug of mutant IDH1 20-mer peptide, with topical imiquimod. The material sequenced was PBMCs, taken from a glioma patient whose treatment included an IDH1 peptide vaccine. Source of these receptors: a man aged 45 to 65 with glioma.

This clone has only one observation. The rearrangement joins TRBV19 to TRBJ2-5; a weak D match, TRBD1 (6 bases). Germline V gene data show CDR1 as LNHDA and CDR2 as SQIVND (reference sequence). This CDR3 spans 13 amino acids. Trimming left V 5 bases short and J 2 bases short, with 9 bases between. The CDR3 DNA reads TGTGCCAGTAGTTCCCAGGGGCAAGAGACCCAGTACTTC. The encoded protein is CASSSQGQETQYF.

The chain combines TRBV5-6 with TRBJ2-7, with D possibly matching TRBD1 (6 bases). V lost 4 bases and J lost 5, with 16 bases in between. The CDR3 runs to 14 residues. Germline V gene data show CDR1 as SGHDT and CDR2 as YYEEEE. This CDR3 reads CASSPGQGTHEQYF. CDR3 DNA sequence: TGTGCCAGCAGCCCCGGTCAGGGGACCCACGAGCAGTACTTC.

The CDR3 nucleotides are TGTGCCAGCAGCTCGCATCCCGGGGGGGAGTTCTACGAGCAGTACTTC. This translates into CASSSHPGGEFYEQYF. V usage is TRBV7-2 and J usage is TRBJ2-7; TRBD2 agrees at 8 bases. Germline V gene data show CDR1 as SGHTA and CDR2 as FQGNSA. Trimming removed 4 bases from V and 3 bases from J; junction bases left unmatched: 11. CDR3 length equals 16 residues.

The DNA of the CDR3 is TGTGCCAGCAGTGAAGATGCGGGCATGAACACTGAAGCTTTCTTT. Translation gives CASSEDAGMNTEAFF. This chain links TRBV6-1 with TRBJ1-1; D is unclear. The CDR3 is 15 residues long. With 1 base removed from V and 0 bases from J, the gap between germline ends came to 9 bases. CDR1 is MNHNS, CDR2 SASEGT, per germline.

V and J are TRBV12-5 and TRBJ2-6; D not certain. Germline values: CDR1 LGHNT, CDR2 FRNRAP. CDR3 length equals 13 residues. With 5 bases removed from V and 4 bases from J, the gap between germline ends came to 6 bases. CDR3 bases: TGTGCTAGTGGTAACTCAGGGGCCAACGTCCTGACTTTC. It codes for CASGNSGANVLTF.

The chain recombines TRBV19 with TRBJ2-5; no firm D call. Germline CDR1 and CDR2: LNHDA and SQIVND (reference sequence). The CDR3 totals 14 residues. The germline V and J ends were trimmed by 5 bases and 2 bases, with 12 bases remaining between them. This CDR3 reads CASSPTALQETQYF. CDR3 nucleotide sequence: TGTGCCAGTAGTCCTACAGCGTTACAAGAGACCCAGTACTTC.

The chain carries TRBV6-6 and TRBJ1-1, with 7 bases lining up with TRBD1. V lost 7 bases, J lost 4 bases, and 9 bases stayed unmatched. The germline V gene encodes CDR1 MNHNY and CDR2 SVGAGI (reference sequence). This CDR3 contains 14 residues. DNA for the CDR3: TGTGCCAGCACTGTACCACCAGGGGGCACTGAAGCTTTCTTT. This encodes CASTVPPGGTEAFF.

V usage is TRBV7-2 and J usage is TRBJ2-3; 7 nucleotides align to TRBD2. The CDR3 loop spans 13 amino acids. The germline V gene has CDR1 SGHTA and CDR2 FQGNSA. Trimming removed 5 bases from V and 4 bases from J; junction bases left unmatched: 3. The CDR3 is CASSRTSADTQYF. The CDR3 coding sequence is TGTGCCAGCAGCCGAACTAGCGCAGATACGCAGTATTTT.

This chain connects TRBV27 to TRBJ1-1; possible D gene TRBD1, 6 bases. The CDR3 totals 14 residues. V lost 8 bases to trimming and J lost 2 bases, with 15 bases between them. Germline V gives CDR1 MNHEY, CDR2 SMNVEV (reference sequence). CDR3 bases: TGTGCCAGCCGAATGGGGGGCGGAAACACTGAAGCTTTCTTT. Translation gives CASRMGGGNTEAFF.

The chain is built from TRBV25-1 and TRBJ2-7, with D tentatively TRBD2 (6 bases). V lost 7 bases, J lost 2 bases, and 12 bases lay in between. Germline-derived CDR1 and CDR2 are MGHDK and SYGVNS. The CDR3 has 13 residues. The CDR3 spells CASTGVPTYEQYF. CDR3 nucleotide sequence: TGTGCCAGCACGGGGGTTCCTACCTACGAGCAGTACTTC.

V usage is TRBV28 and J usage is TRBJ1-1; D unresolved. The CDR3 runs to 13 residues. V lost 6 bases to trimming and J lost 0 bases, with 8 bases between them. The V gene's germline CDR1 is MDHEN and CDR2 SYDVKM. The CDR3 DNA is TGTGCCAGCAGCCGGAAGGTGAACACTGAAGCTTTCTTT. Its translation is CASSRKVNTEAFF.

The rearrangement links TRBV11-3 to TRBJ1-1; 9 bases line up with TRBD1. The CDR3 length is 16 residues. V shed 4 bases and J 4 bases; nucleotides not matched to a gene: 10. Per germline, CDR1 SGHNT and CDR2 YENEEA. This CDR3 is CASSSGARDRVTEAFF. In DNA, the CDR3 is TGTGCCAGCAGCTCGGGGGCCCGGGACAGGGTCACTGAAGCTTTCTTT.

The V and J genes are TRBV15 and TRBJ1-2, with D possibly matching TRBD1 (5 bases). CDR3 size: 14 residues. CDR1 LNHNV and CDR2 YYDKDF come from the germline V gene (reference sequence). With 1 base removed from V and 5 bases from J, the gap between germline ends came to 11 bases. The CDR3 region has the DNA TGTGCCACCAGCAGAGCTACTGGGGGTTATGGCTACACCTTC. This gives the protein CATSRATGGYGYTF.

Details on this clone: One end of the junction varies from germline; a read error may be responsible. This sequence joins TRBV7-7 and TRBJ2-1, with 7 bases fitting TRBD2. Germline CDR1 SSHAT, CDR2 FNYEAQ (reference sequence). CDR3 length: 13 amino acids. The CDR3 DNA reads TGTGCTAGCAGCACGGGACTAAACAATGAGCAGTTCTTC. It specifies CASSTGLNNEQFF.

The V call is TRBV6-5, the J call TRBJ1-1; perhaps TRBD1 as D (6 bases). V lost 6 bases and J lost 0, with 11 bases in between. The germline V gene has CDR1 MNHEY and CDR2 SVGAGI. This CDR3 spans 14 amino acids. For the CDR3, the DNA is TGTGCCAGCAGAAGGACAGCCATGAACACTGAAGCTTTCTTT. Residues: CASRRTAMNTEAFF.

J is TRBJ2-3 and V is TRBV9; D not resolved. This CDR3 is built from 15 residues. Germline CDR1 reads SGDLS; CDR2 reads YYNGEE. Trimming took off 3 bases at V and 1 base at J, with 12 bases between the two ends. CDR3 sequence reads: CASSEGHIGTDTQYF. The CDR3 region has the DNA TGTGCCAGCAGCGAAGGCCATATTGGCACAGATACGCAGTATTTT.

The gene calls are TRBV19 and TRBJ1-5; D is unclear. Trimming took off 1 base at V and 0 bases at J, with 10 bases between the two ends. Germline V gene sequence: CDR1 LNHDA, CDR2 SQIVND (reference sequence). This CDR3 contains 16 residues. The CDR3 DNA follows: TGTGCCAGTAGTATAGCGGTCACACATAGCAATCAGCCCCAGCATTTT. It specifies CASSIAVTHSNQPQHF.